The 5 T cell receptor beta chains below come from one sample, sequenced in a study of shared clonotypes between healthy human individuals. CD45RO-negative CD8 cells positively selected for CCR7 made up the naive population, which excluded terminally differentiated effector memory CD45RA+ cells. Sequencing was performed with immunoSEQ multiplex PCR; in TCRdb, only in-frame clones are kept and a portion is missing. Among fewer than 850,000 clones listed, roughly 96% were seen once. Specimen: naive CD8+ T cells sorted from blood. Every receptor here comes from a man aged 25 to 40 in good health.

The chain links TRBV10-1 to TRBJ2-3; tentatively, D is TRBD1 (5 bases). This CDR3 contains 14 residues. V was shortened by 2 bases and J by 3 bases, with 9 bases between the two germline ends. Germline CDR1 and CDR2: WNHNN and SYGVQD (reference sequence). CDR3 loop: CASSEARVTDTQYF. Written as DNA, the CDR3 is TGCGCCAGCAGTGAGGCCAGGGTGACAGATACGCAGTATTTT.

This chain connects TRBV4-2 to TRBJ2-3, with 12 bases that match TRBD2. The CDR3 has 18 amino acids. The J segment lost 6 bases and the V segment lost 0 bases, leaving 10 bases of the junction unmatched. The germline CDR1 and CDR2 sequences are LGHNA and YNFKEQ. The CDR3 is CASSQEILTSGSPDTQYF. As DNA, the CDR3 is TGTGCCAGCAGCCAAGAGATCCTGACTAGCGGGAGTCCTGATACGCAGTATTTT.

As to this clone: The sample holds other DNA sequences that translate to the same CDR3. The rearrangement joins TRBV4-2 to TRBJ2-7; TRBD1 matches 10 bases. CDR3 length equals 15 residues. V lost 1 base, J lost 5 bases, and 5 bases stayed unmatched. Germline CDR1 LGHNA, CDR2 YNFKEQ. CDR3 sequence (DNA): TGTGCCAGCAGCCAAGTTGGGACAGGGGAAAACGAGCAGTACTTC. Its protein is CASSQVGTGENEQYF.

This clone was counted once. The chain couples TRBV28 to TRBJ1-5; 7 bases line up with TRBD1. This CDR3 region has 16 residues. Germline V gene data show CDR1 as MDHEN and CDR2 as SYDVKM. V gave up 5 bases and J gave up 10 bases; unmatched junction bases: 17. The CDR3 here is CASSLSPDRELCPQHF. CDR3 bases: TGTGCCAGCAGTCTTTCTCCAGACAGGGAGTTGTGCCCCCAGCATTTT.

V is TRBV9 and J is TRBJ1-2, with D possibly TRBD1 on 5 matching bases. Germline V CDR1 and CDR2: SGDLS, YYNGEE. Trimming stripped 4 bases from V and 6 bases from J, with 16 bases between. This CDR3 spans 14 amino acids. CDR3 sequence (DNA): TGTGCCAGCAGCCTAGGAGGGGCAGACGATGGCTACACCTTC. Its translation: CASSLGGADDGYTF. The whole variable domain, remainder taken from reference TRBV9 and TRBJ1-2, is DSGVTQTPKHLITATGQRVTLRCSPRSGDLSVYWYQQSLDQGLQFLIQYYNGEERAKGNILERFSAQQFPDLHSELNLSSLELGDSALYFCASSLGGADDGYTFGSGTRLTVV.